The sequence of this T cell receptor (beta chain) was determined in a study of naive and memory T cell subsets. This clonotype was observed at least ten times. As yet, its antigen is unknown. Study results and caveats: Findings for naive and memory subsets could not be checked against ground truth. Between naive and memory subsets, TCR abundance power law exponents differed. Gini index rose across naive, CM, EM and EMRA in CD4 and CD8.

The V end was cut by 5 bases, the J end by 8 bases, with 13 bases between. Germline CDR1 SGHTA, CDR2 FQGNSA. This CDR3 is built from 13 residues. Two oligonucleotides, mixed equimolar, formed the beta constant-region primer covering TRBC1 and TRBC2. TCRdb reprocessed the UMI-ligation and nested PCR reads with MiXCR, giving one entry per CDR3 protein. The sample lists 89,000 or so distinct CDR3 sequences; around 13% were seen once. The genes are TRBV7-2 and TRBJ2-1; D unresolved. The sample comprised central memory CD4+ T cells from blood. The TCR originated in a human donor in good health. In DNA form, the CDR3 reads TGTGCCAGCAGCAGAGACGCCGGAGATGAGCAGTTCTTC. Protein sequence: CASSRDAGDEQFF.